The 16 T cell receptor beta chains below come from one sample, sequenced in a study of chemoradiotherapy in HPV16-positive cancers. TCRdb keeps only in-frame clones here, not all; method: immunoSEQ multiplex PCR. The table has about 19,000 clones, about four fifths seen once. The source material was blood, sampled from a patient who underwent chemoradiotherapy. These receptors all stem from a human donor with HPV-associated anogenital cancer.

The J gene is TRBJ2-2, the V gene TRBV19; TRBD2 matches 15 bases. V trimming: 3 bases; J trimming: 2 bases; junction bases outside the gene matches: 16. Germline-derived CDR1 and CDR2 are LNHDA and SQIVND (reference sequence). The CDR3 covers 22 residues. The CDR3, as DNA: TGTGCCAGTAGTATGCGGGACAGTCCGGGACTAGCGGGGGGCTTTAACACCGGGGAGCTGTTTTTT. It yields the protein CASSMRDSPGLAGGFNTGELFF. The whole variable domain, remainder taken from reference TRBV19 and TRBJ2-2, is DGGITQSPKYLFRKEGQNVTLSCEQNLNHDAMYWYRQDPGQGLRLIYYSQIVNDFQKGDIAEGYSVSREKKESFPLTVTSAQKNPTAFYLCASSMRDSPGLAGGFNTGELFFGEGSRLTVL.

The gene calls are TRBV7-2 and TRBJ2-7, with 7 positions matching TRBD1. The germline gives CDR1 SGHTA, CDR2 FQGNSA. V trimming: 1 base; J trimming: 6 bases; junction bases outside the gene matches: 15. This CDR3 is 17 amino acids long. Here the CDR3 reads CASSLDQARTGLSEQYF. The CDR3 DNA reads TGTGCCAGCAGCTTAGACCAAGCTCGGACAGGCCTCTCCGAGCAGTACTTC.

The chain has TRBV7-8 and TRBJ1-2, with D unresolved. V gave up 0 bases and J gave up 2 bases, with 13 bases separating them. The CDR3 runs to 16 residues. The germline V gene encodes CDR1 SGHVS and CDR2 FQNEAQ. The CDR3 bases are TGTGCCAGCAGCTTAGCCCTGGGGAGGGCCAACTATGGCTACACCTTC. Protein sequence: CASSLALGRANYGYTF.

This clone was found once. The chain couples TRBV29-1 to TRBJ1-2; 8 bases align to TRBD1. Germline CDR1 reads SQVTM; CDR2 reads ANQGSEA. CDR3 size: 13 residues. Trimming removed 4 bases from V and 5 bases from J; junction bases left unmatched: 6. CDR3 nucleotide sequence: TGCAGCGTTGCCCGGGGACAGGCTTATGGCTACACCTTC. Protein: CSVARGQAYGYTF.

The rearrangement uses TRBV28 and TRBJ2-1, with no clear D. Trimming left V 4 bases short and J 4 bases short, with 8 bases between. Germline values: CDR1 MDHEN, CDR2 SYDVKM. The CDR3 contains 13 residues. CDR3 DNA: TGTGCCAGCAGTTCCGCCGGGTACAATGAGCAGTTCTTC. It translates to CASSSAGYNEQFF.

V usage is TRBV14 and J usage is TRBJ1-1, with D perhaps TRBD1 (5 bases). This CDR3 is built from 16 residues. The germline CDR1 and CDR2 sequences are SGHDN and FVKESK. Trimming left V 0 bases short and J 4 bases short, with 15 bases between. The CDR3 spells CASSQERGMMGTEAFF. CDR3 coding DNA: TGTGCCAGCAGCCAAGAACGGGGGATGATGGGCACTGAAGCTTTCTTT. The full variable domain, with the rest looked up from reference TRBV14 and TRBJ1-1, is EAGVTQFPSHSVIEKGQTVTLRCDPISGHDNLYWYRRVMGKEIKFLLHFVKESKQDESGMPNNRFLAERTGGTYSTLKVQPAELEDSGVYFCASSQERGMMGTEAFFGQGTRLTVV.

The V call is TRBV27, the J call TRBJ1-1; 8 positions match TRBD1. Germline CDR1 is MNHEY and CDR2 is SMNVEV (reference sequence). This CDR3 region has 14 residues. V lost 6 bases and J lost 5; bases outside the gene matches: 8. The CDR3 is CASSPGTGLTEAFF. CDR3 bases: TGTGCCAGCAGCCCTGGGACAGGACTTACTGAAGCTTTCTTT.

The rearrangement links TRBV19 to TRBJ1-5; D is uncertain. Trimming stripped 5 bases from V and 3 bases from J, with 5 bases between. The CDR3 loop spans 12 amino acids. Germline V gives CDR1 LNHDA, CDR2 SQIVND (reference sequence). The CDR3 DNA sequence: TGTGCCAGTAGTCCCACCAATCAGCCCCAGCATTTT. It yields the protein CASSPTNQPQHF.

The V gene is TRBV7-8, the J gene TRBJ1-1; 7 bases are shared with TRBD1. This CDR3 has 17 amino acids. Germline V lookup: CDR1 SGHVS, CDR2 FQNEAQ. With 3 bases clipped from V and 3 bases from J, the junction kept 13 bases outside the gene matches. The CDR3, as DNA: TGTGCCAGCAGCTTCCCGATTCCGGGACAGAATTACACTGAAGCTTTCTTT. Amino acid sequence: CASSFPIPGQNYTEAFF.

Only a few counts were recorded for this clone. The genes are TRBV19 and TRBJ1-2; unclear D gene. Per germline, CDR1 LNHDA and CDR2 SQIVND (reference sequence). This CDR3 contains 13 residues. Trimming shortened V by 3 bases and J by 4 bases, and 9 bases separated the two germline ends. The CDR3 nucleotides read TGTGCCAGTAGTATTTGGGGAAGCTATGGCTACACCTTC. Translation gives CASSIWGSYGYTF.

The chain carries TRBV19 and TRBJ2-1; 14 bases fit TRBD2. The germline CDR1 and CDR2 sequences are LNHDA and SQIVND (reference sequence). The CDR3 loop spans 17 amino acids. V shed 9 bases and J 6 bases; nucleotides not matched to a gene: 13. CDR3: CASTDSFGTSGGNEQFF. CDR3 nucleotide sequence: TGTGCCAGCACTGACAGCTTCGGGACTAGCGGGGGCAATGAGCAGTTCTTC. Complete variable domain (other parts from reference TRBV19 and TRBJ2-1): DGGITQSPKYLFRKEGQNVTLSCEQNLNHDAMYWYRQDPGQGLRLIYYSQIVNDFQKGDIAEGYSVSREKKESFPLTVTSAQKNPTAFYLCASTDSFGTSGGNEQFFGPGTRLTVL.

The gene calls are TRBV5-4 and TRBJ1-3; no clear D gene. Trimming took 1 base from V and 0 from J, leaving 11 bases between them. This CDR3 has 16 residues. Germline V CDR1 and CDR2: SGHNT, YYREEE (reference sequence). This CDR3 reads CASSLRNAGSGNTIYF. In DNA, the CDR3 is TGTGCCAGCAGCTTGCGTAATGCGGGCTCTGGAAACACCATATATTTT.

J is TRBJ2-3 and V is TRBV7-3; D perhaps matches TRBD2 (5 bases). CDR1 and CDR2 from the germline V gene are SGHTA and FQGTGA. There are 13 residues in the CDR3. Trimming stripped 5 bases from V and 4 bases from J, with 10 bases between. The CDR3 sequence: CASSDGLADTQYF. Here the CDR3 DNA reads TGTGCCAGCAGCGACGGACTCGCAGATACGCAGTATTTT.

The chain uses TRBV18 and TRBJ2-7, with 11 bases fitting TRBD2. The CDR3 extends over 15 amino acids. The germline V gene encodes CDR1 KGHSH and CDR2 LQKENI. Germline trimming cut 3 bases from V and 3 bases from J; bases unmatched to any gene: 4. CDR3 region: CASSPLAGGRYEQYF. In DNA form, the CDR3 reads TGTGCCAGCTCACCGCTAGCGGGGGGTCGCTACGAGCAGTACTTC.

The chain employs TRBV7-8 and TRBJ1-3; 8 nucleotides agree with TRBD1. Germline lookup yields CDR1 SGHVS and CDR2 FQNEAQ. Trimming removed 8 bases from V and 0 bases from J; junction bases left unmatched: 3. The CDR3 contains 14 residues. As DNA, the CDR3 is TGTGCCAGCGGGACAGGCTCCTCTGGAAACACCATATATTTT. Amino acid sequence: CASGTGSSGNTIYF.

The gene calls are TRBV7-3 and TRBJ2-1; TRBD2 agrees at 12 bases. The CDR3 length is 18 residues. Germline CDR1 is SGHTA and CDR2 is FQGTGA. The V and J ends lost 6 bases and 0 bases, in that order; junction bases with no gene match: 9. In DNA form, the CDR3 reads TGTGCCAGCAGTCCGGGACTAGCGGGCTTAAGCTCCTACAATGAGCAGTTCTTC. Amino acids: CASSPGLAGLSSYNEQFF.